These 2 T cell receptor beta chains share one sample of origin, sequenced in a study of T cells in narcolepsy. Sequencing used immunoSEQ multiplex PCR; TCRdb keeps in-frame clones, though not all of them. Of about 43,000 clones listed, 88% are singletons. Sequenced sample: CD45RA- memory CD4+ T cells from PBMCs. Receptors originate from a human donor with narcolepsy.

This chain links TRBV11-2 with TRBJ1-3; no definite D call. V lost 9 bases and J 4 bases, leaving 10 bases between the germline ends. Germline loops: CDR1 SGHAT, CDR2 FQNNGV. This CDR3 comprises 12 residues. This chain's CDR3 is CASRPGGNTIYF. CDR3 DNA sequence: TGTGCCAGTAGACCGGGCGGAAACACCATATATTTT.

As for this clone: This sample includes further DNA sequences coding for the same CDR3. The V call is TRBV18, the J call TRBJ2-1; 7 positions match TRBD2. CDR1 is KGHSH, CDR2 LQKENI, per germline. V gave up 3 bases and J gave up 13 bases; unmatched junction bases: 15. This CDR3 spans 15 amino acids. Here the CDR3 DNA reads TGTGCCAGCTCACCCGTTAGCGGGCAGGCAGGTGAACAGTTCTTC. It encodes CASSPVSGQAGEQFF.